The clone carrying this T cell receptor (beta chain) came up once. Data came from immunoSEQ multiplex PCR; TCRdb stores just in-frame clones and leaves some out. The table lists about 400,000 clones, roughly 86% of them singletons. Trimming shortened V by 5 bases and J by 7 bases, and 18 bases separated the two germline ends. The CDR3 length is 15 residues. Germline loops: CDR1 SEHNR, CDR2 FQNEAQ (reference sequence). This sample stems from a study of blood T cell repertoires in COVID-19. Sequences were obtained from PBMCs or T cells enriched from blood (not recorded which). The chain carries TRBV7-9 and TRBJ1-5; a possible D gene is TRBD1 (6 bases). The source is a woman between 25 and 40 years old who had recovered from COVID-19. The CDR3 spells CASSLAQGGGQPQHF. The CDR3, as DNA: TGTGCCAGCAGCCTTGCACAGGGCGGGGGCCAGCCCCAGCATTTT. Looking up the rest from reference TRBV7-9 and TRBJ1-5 gives the full variable domain: DTGVSQNPRHKITKRGQNVTFRCDPISEHNRLYWYRQTLGQGPEFLTYFQNEAQLEKSRLLSDRFSAERPKGSFSTLEIQRTEQGDSAMYLCASSLAQGGGQPQHFGDGTRLSIL.